The clone carrying this T cell receptor (beta chain) was picked up one time. The sample is drawn from a study of blood T cell repertoires in COVID-19. Per germline, CDR1 SGHDT and CDR2 YYEEEE. V lost 1 base and J 3 bases, leaving 14 bases between the germline ends. The CDR3 has 15 residues. In the original processing: Reference gene primer amplification in the assay estimated nucleated cell counts. Profiling relied on immunoSEQ multiplex PCR, and the TCRdb table lists in-frame clones only, not all of them. That table furnishes V, J and clone size, whereas the DNA furnished D and trimming. Here the sample spans just over 250,000 clones, approximately 86% being singletons.

Sequencing was done on a sample of peripheral blood. V and J are TRBV5-6 and TRBJ2-7, with D possibly TRBD2 on 6 matching bases. This clonotype was obtained from a man aged 40-55 years who had recovered from COVID-19. CDR3 bases: TGTGCCAGCAGCTTGAGGGACTGGGGAGGCTACGAGCAGTACTTC. Translation gives CASSLRDWGGYEQYF.